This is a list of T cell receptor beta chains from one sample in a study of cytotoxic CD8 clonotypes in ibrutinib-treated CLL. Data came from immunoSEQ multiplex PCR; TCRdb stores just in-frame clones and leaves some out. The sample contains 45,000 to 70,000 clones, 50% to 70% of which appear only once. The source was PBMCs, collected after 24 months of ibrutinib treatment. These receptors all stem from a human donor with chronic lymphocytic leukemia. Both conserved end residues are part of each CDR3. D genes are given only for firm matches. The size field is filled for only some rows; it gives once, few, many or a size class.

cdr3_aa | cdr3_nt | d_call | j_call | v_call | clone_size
CASSRLNEQFF | TGTGCCAGCAGCCGTCTTAATGAGCAGTTCTTC | - | TRBJ2-1 | TRBV6-5 | -
CASSLVGGHTDTQYF | TGTGCCAGCAGCTTAGTTGGGGGACACACAGATACGCAGTATTTT | - | TRBJ2-3 | TRBV6-5 | many
CASRPPRAGELFF | TGTGCCAGCAGGCCCCCTAGGGCCGGGGAGCTGTTTTTT | - | TRBJ2-2 | TRBV27 | -
CASSLGSGGGRSRNIQYF | TGTGCCAGCAGCTTAGGCTCCGGGGGCGGGAGGTCAAGAAACATTCAGTACTTC | TRBD2 | TRBJ2-4 | TRBV7-9 | -
CSVTDRVGYNEQFF | TGCAGCGTTACCGACAGGGTCGGCTACAATGAGCAGTTCTTC | TRBD1 | TRBJ2-1 | TRBV29-1 | -
CASSWASGGTDTQYF | TGTGCCAGCAGTTGGGCTAGCGGGGGGACAGATACGCAGTATTTT | TRBD2 | TRBJ2-3 | TRBV7-9 | -
CASSLRQTNEKLFF | TGTGCCAGCAGTTTGAGACAGACTAATGAAAAACTGTTTTTT | - | TRBJ1-4 | TRBV28 | -
CSALIETQYF | TGCAGTGCTTTAATTGAGACCCAGTACTTC | - | TRBJ2-5 | TRBV20-1 | -
CASSPLTNRVYGYTF | TGTGCCAGCTCACCACTCACTAACAGGGTCTATGGCTACACCTTC | - | TRBJ1-2 | TRBV18 | few
CASSYRGLPVAFF | TGTGCCAGCAGTTACAGGGGACTCCCTGTCGCTTTCTTT | - | TRBJ1-1 | TRBV6-5 | -
CASSDRTGFDEKLFF | TGTGCCAGCAGTGATAGGACAGGGTTTGATGAAAAACTGTTTTTT | TRBD1 | TRBJ1-4 | TRBV2 | many
CASSIINTGELFF | TGCGCCAGCAGTATTATTAACACCGGGGAGCTGTTTTTT | - | TRBJ2-2 | TRBV10-1 | once
CASSHPGGVSSPLHF | TGTGCCAGCAGTCACCCCGGGGGCGTATCTTCACCCCTCCACTTT | - | TRBJ1-6 | TRBV28 | -
CASSLSLGGTDTQYF | TGTGCCAGCAGCTTATCCCTGGGAGGCACAGATACGCAGTATTTT | - | TRBJ2-3 | TRBV7-9 | -
CASSGTSGRSSYEQYF | TGTGCCAGCAGCGGCACTAGCGGGCGAAGCTCCTACGAGCAGTACTTC | TRBD2 | TRBJ2-7 | TRBV7-8 | -
CASSLSVGVGNSPLHF | TGTGCCAGCAGCTTGTCTGTGGGGGTGGGGAATTCACCCCTCCACTTT | - | TRBJ1-6 | TRBV5-6 | -
CASSPRTGRSGANVLTF | TGTGCCAGCAGTCCGCGGACAGGCCGGTCTGGGGCCAACGTCCTGACTTTC | TRBD1 | TRBJ2-6 | TRBV28 | -
CASSTGRMDGYTF | TGTGCCAGCAGTACAGGGAGGATGGATGGCTACACCTTC | - | TRBJ1-2 | TRBV6-1 | many
CASSPGQGAYTDTQYF | TGTGCCAGCAGCCCCGGACAGGGAGCCTACACAGATACGCAGTATTTT | TRBD1 | TRBJ2-3 | TRBV5-4 | -
CASSEFGTGLNNEQFF | TGTGCCAGCAGTGAATTCGGGACTGGTCTTAACAATGAGCAGTTCTTC | - | TRBJ2-1 | TRBV6-1 | -
CASSVEAYTDTQYF | TGTGCCAGCAGCGTAGAGGCTTACACAGATACGCAGTATTTT | - | TRBJ2-3 | TRBV9 | -
CASSPGQIRWDTIYF | TGCGCCAGCAGCCCCGGACAGATCCGCTGGGACACCATATATTTT | - | TRBJ1-3 | TRBV5-1 | -
CSVTHVLRGTEAFF | TGCAGCGTGACCCATGTCCTCCGGGGCACTGAAGCTTTCTTT | - | TRBJ1-1 | TRBV29-1 | -
CASKLEGSTAAGELFF | TGTGCCAGCAAATTGGAGGGTAGTACCGCTGCCGGGGAGCTGTTTTTT | - | TRBJ2-2 | TRBV5-5 | few
CASSLAGDGQETQYF | TGTGCCAGCAGCTTAGCCGGGGACGGCCAAGAGACCCAGTACTTC | - | TRBJ2-5 | TRBV7-7 | -
CASSPKNPTDSPLHF | TGTGCCAGCTCACCCAAGAATCCGACAGATTCACCCCTCCACTTT | - | TRBJ1-6 | TRBV18 | -
CASVDRQGPDTQYF | TGTGCCAGCGTAGATCGACAGGGACCAGATACGCAGTATTTT | TRBD1 | TRBJ2-3 | TRBV28 | many
CASSNVGRGDSPLHF | TGTGCCAGCAGCAATGTGGGCAGGGGTGATTCACCCCTCCACTTT | - | TRBJ1-6 | TRBV7-2 | once
CASSYSGRAADTQYF | TGTGCCAGCAGTTACTCTGGCAGGGCGGCAGATACGCAGTATTTT | - | TRBJ2-3 | TRBV6-5 | -
CATSGITGLAGPNEQFF | TGTGCCACCAGCGGAATAACGGGACTAGCGGGACCCAATGAGCAGTTCTTC | TRBD2 | TRBJ2-1 | TRBV15 | few
CASSPASISPQHF | TGTGCCAGCAGTCCAGCCTCAATCAGCCCCCAGCATTTT | - | TRBJ1-5 | TRBV28 | -
CASSTYRPTGIREAFF | TGTGCCAGCAGTACCTACCGGCCAACAGGTATAAGGGAAGCTTTCTTT | - | TRBJ1-1 | TRBV28 | -
CASSLRGMAGYTF | TGTGCCAGCTCCCTTCGGGGAATGGCTGGCTACACCTTC | - | TRBJ1-2 | TRBV27 | -
CASSLGISNYGYTF | TGCGCCAGCAGCTTGGGCATCTCCAACTATGGCTACACCTTC | - | TRBJ1-2 | TRBV5-1 | -
CASSYEQRGTDTQYF | TGTGCCAGCAGTTATGAGCAGAGGGGTACAGATACGCAGTATTTT | - | TRBJ2-3 | TRBV6-5 | -
CASSLLRDFAGYNEQFF | TGTGCCAGCAGCTTGTTAAGAGACTTTGCGGGCTACAATGAGCAGTTCTTC | - | TRBJ2-1 | TRBV5-6 | -
CASSGTGYGTGELFF | TGTGCCAGCTCTGGAACAGGGTATGGCACCGGGGAGCTGTTTTTT | - | TRBJ2-2 | TRBV9 | -
CASSLVEMNTEAFF | TGCGCCAGCAGCTTGGTGGAAATGAACACTGAAGCTTTCTTT | - | TRBJ1-1 | TRBV5-1 | -
CASSYGGAPTDTQYF | TGTGCCAGCAGTTACGGGGGAGCCCCCACAGATACGCAGTATTTT | - | TRBJ2-3 | TRBV6-5 | -
CASSWGESKNIQYF | TGCGCCAGCAGCTGGGGGGAGTCCAAAAACATTCAGTACTTC | - | TRBJ2-4 | TRBV5-1 | -
CASSQGTRDTGELFF | TGCGCCAGCAGCCAAGGGACTAGGGACACCGGGGAGCTGTTTTTT | TRBD2 | TRBJ2-2 | TRBV4-1 | -
CASSLTITPSYEQYF | TGCGCCAGCAGCTTGACCATAACTCCGTCCTACGAGCAGTACTTC | - | TRBJ2-7 | TRBV5-1 | -
CASSGRTEAFF | TGTGCCAGCAGCGGAAGGACTGAAGCTTTCTTT | - | TRBJ1-1 | TRBV6-1 | -
CASSLPDSVKYF | TGCGCCAGCAGCTTGCCGGACTCCGTCAAGTATTTT | - | TRBJ2-3 | TRBV5-1 | -
CSASGNQPQHF | TGCAGTGCTAGCGGCAATCAGCCCCAGCATTTT | - | TRBJ1-5 | TRBV20-1 | few
CASSGWTGELFF | TGTGCCAGCTCGGGTTGGACCGGGGAGCTGTTTTTT | - | TRBJ2-2 | TRBV5-5 | few
CASSRAGELFF | TGTGCCAGCAGTAGGGCCGGGGAGCTGTTTTTT | - | TRBJ2-2 | TRBV6-1 | many
CASSEEGSSPLHF | TGTGCCAGCAGTGAAGAGGGGAGTTCACCCCTCCACTTT | - | TRBJ1-6 | TRBV2 | few
CASSLPIRSPLHF | TGTGCCAGCAGTTTACCTATCCGATCACCCCTCCACTTT | - | TRBJ1-6 | TRBV28 | -
CASSIRGGLSYNEQFF | TGTGCCAGTAGTATAAGGGGGGGCCTCTCCTACAATGAGCAGTTCTTC | - | TRBJ2-1 | TRBV19 | -
CASYEATGGEQFF | TGTGCCAGCTACGAGGCTACAGGGGGAGAGCAGTTCTTC | TRBD1 | TRBJ2-1 | TRBV2 | -
CAISAPIGGSPYNEQFF | TGTGCCATCAGTGCCCCAATCGGGGGAAGTCCCTACAATGAGCAGTTCTTC | - | TRBJ2-1 | TRBV10-3 | -
CASSSDRGTYEQYF | TGTGCCAGCAGCTCGGACAGGGGGACGTACGAGCAGTACTTC | TRBD1 | TRBJ2-7 | TRBV7-2 | -
CASSDGTSGGKDTQYF | TGTGCCAGCAGCGACGGGACTAGCGGGGGAAAAGATACGCAGTATTTT | TRBD2 | TRBJ2-3 | TRBV11-3 | -
CASSSSGARTDTQYF | TGTGCCAGCTCATCTAGCGGGGCACGCACAGATACGCAGTATTTT | TRBD2 | TRBJ2-3 | TRBV18 | -
CAGLGVETQYF | TGTGCCGGCTTGGGAGTTGAGACCCAGTACTTC | - | TRBJ2-5 | TRBV27 | -
CASSRGQPQETQYF | TGTGCCAGCAGCCGTGGACAGCCTCAAGAGACCCAGTACTTC | - | TRBJ2-5 | TRBV11-3 | -
CASTWTGVDTEAFF | TGTGCCAGCACCTGGACAGGGGTAGACACTGAAGCTTTCTTT | TRBD1 | TRBJ1-1 | TRBV9 | once
CASKSGTGGHTDTQYF | TGCGCCAGCAAGTCGGGGACAGGGGGACACACAGATACGCAGTATTTT | TRBD1 | TRBJ2-3 | TRBV4-1 | -